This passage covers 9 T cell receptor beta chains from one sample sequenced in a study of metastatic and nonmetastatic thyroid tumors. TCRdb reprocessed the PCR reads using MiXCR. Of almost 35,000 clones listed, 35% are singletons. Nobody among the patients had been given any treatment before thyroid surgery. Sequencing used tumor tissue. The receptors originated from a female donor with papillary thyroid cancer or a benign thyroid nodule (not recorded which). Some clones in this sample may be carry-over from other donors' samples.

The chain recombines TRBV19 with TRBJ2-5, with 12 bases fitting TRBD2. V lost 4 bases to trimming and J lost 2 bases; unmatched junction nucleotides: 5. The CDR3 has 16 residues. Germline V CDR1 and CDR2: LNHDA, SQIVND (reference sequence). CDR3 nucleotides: TGTGCCAGTAGTAGAAGGACTAGCGGGGAACAAGAGACCCAGTACTTC. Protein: CASSRRTSGEQETQYF.

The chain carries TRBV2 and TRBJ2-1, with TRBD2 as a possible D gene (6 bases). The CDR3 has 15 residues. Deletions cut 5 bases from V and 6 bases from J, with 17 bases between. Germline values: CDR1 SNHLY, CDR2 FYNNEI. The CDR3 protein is CASSSTGTRRNEQFF. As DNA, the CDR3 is TGTGCCAGCAGTTCTACCGGGACTCGACGCAATGAGCAGTTCTTC.

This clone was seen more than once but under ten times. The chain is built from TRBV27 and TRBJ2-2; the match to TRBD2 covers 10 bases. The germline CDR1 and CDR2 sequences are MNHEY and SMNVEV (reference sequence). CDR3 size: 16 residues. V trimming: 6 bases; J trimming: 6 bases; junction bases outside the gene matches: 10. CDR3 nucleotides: TGTGCCAGCAGCCGGTGGCTAGCGGGAGAGCCCGGGGAGCTGTTTTTT. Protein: CASSRWLAGEPGELFF.

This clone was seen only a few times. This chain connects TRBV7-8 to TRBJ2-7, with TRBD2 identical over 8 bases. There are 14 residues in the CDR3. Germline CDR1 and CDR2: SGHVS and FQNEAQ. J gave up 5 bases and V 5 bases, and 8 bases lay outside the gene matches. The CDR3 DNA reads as TGTGCCAGCAGCCCCAGCGGGAGCGGGAACGAGCAGTACTTC. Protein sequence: CASSPSGSGNEQYF.

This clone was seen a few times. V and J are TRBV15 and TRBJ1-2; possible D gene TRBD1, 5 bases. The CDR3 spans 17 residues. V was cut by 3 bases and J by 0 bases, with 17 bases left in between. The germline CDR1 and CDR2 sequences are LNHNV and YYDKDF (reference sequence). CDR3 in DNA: TGTGCCACCAGCAGGGGAGGATTCAGGGACTCTAACTATGGCTACACCTTC. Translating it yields CATSRGGFRDSNYGYTF.

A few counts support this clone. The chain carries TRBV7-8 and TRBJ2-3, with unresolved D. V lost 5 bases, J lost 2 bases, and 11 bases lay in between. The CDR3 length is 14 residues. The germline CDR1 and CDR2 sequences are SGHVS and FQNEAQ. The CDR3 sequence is CASSHRPVTDTQYF. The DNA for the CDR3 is TGTGCCAGCAGCCATCGGCCTGTCACAGATACGCAGTATTTT.

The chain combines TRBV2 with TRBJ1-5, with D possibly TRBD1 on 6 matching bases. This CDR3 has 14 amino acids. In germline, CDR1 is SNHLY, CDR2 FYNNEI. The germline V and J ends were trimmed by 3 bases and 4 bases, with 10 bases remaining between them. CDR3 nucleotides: TGTGCCAGCAGTGACAAGGGGGAAAATCAGCCCCAGCATTTT. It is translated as CASSDKGENQPQHF.

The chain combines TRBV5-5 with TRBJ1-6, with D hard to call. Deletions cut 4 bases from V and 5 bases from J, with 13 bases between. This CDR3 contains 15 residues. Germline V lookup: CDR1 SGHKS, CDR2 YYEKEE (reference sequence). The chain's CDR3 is CASSPTRVNNSPLHF. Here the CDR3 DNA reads TGTGCCAGCAGCCCAACAAGGGTCAATAATTCACCCCTCCACTTT.

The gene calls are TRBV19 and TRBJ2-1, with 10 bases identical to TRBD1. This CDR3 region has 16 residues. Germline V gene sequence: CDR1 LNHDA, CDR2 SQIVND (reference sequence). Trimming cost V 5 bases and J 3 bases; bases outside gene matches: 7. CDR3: CASSPGTGVYYNEQFF. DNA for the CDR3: TGTGCCAGTAGTCCCGGGACAGGGGTATACTACAATGAGCAGTTCTTC.